This T cell receptor (beta chain) was found in a study of cytomegalovirus exposure and HLA in healthy donors. Concerning this clone itself: Its specificity is unknown.

Study observations and caveats: It emerged from a later analysis that several of the most significant clusters appeared to be linked to common viral pathogens. V- and J-gene trimming of TCR beta was linked (in a later analysis) to a missense DCLRE1C variant. About 87% or about 30% of the time was how often most TCR beta V segments were productive, according to an earlier analysis.

The PCR had 60 Vbeta and 13 Jbeta primers. TCRdb keeps only in-frame clones here, not all; method: immunoSEQ multiplex PCR. The sample has about 160,000 clones, roughly 80% seen once; the top ten hold less than 10%. Germline loops: CDR1 MGHRA, CDR2 YSYEKL. The V and J ends lost 0 bases and 3 bases respectively, with 15 bases between them. CDR3 length: 17 amino acids. The sequence was collected from a man aged 18 to 30 in good health and CMV-seropositive. The chain joins TRBV4-1 to TRBJ1-5, with D uncertain. The specimen sequenced was PBMCs. The CDR3 here is CASSQEKKPGYNQPQHF. The CDR3 coding sequence is TGCGCCAGCAGCCAAGAGAAGAAGCCAGGTTACAATCAGCCCCAGCATTTT.